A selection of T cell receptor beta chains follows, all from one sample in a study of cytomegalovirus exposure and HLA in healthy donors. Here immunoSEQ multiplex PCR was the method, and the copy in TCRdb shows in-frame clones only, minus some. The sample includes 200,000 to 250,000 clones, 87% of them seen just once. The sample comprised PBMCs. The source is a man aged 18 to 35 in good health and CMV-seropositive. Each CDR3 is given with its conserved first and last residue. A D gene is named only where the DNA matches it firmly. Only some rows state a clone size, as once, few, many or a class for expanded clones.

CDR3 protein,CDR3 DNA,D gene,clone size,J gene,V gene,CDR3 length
CASSLSGRAYNEQFF,TGTGCCAGCAGTTTGAGCGGGCGAGCCTACAATGAGCAGTTCTTC,-,-,TRBJ2-1,TRBV27,15
CASGDYSYNEQFF,TGTGCCAGCGGGGACTACTCCTACAATGAGCAGTTCTTC,TRBD2,-,TRBJ2-1,TRBV27,13
CASRAGYQETQYF,TGTGCCAGCAGGGCGGGGTACCAAGAGACCCAGTACTTC,-,-,TRBJ2-5,TRBV6-5,13
CASSKDHTSYNEQFF,TGCGCCAGCAGCAAAGACCACACCTCCTACAATGAGCAGTTCTTC,-,-,TRBJ2-1,TRBV5-1,15
CASSLDRGGETQYF,TGTGCCAGCAGCTTGGACAGGGGTGGCGAGACCCAGTACTTC,TRBD1,-,TRBJ2-5,TRBV5-6,14
CASRARGLLTGEQYF,TGTGCCAGCAGGGCCAGGGGGTTACTAACGGGCGAGCAGTACTTC,TRBD1,-,TRBJ2-7,TRBV6-5,15
CASTGGTGGNTIYF,TGCGCCAGCACCGGGGGGACGGGAGGAAACACCATATATTTT,-,-,TRBJ1-3,TRBV5-1,14
CTSSQDRGGKIYGYTF,TGCACCAGCAGCCAAGATCGAGGTGGGAAAATCTATGGCTACACCTTC,-,-,TRBJ1-2,TRBV1,16
CASSIPGTGTTNEKLFF,TGTGCCAGCAGTATCCCCGGGACAGGGACAACTAATGAAAAACTGTTTTTT,TRBD1,-,TRBJ1-4,TRBV2,17
CASSLIPGAYNEQFF,TGCGCCAGCAGCTTGATACCCGGGGCCTACAATGAGCAGTTCTTC,-,-,TRBJ2-1,TRBV5-1,15
CASSMVTGGETQYF,TGTGCCAGTAGTATGGTGACAGGCGGAGAGACCCAGTACTTC,-,few,TRBJ2-5,TRBV19,14
CSVDWTGRDGYTF,TGCAGCGTTGACTGGACAGGGCGGGATGGCTACACCTTC,TRBD1,-,TRBJ1-2,TRBV29-1,13
CASSLASGQAEYF,TGTGCCAGCAGCTTAGCGTCAGGGCAGGCGGAGTACTTC,-,-,TRBJ2-7,TRBV7-8,13
CASSLRAGSTDTQYF,TGTGCCAGCAGCTTGAGGGCAGGAAGCACAGATACGCAGTATTTT,-,-,TRBJ2-3,TRBV7-9,15